This TCR beta chain was identified in a study of shared clonotypes between healthy human individuals. Healthy and HIV-negative, the adult donors had no recent acute infections or vaccinations. DNA at about 210 ng, 25,000 to 35,000 T cell genomes, went into sorted-subset replicate PCRs. Only in-frame clones appear in the TCRdb table, and some are missing; sequencing was by immunoSEQ multiplex PCR. Of 190,000 or so clones listed, 65% to 70% were seen once; the top ten hold roughly 10%. This CDR3 is 15 amino acids long. V shed 2 bases and J shed 0 bases, with 11 bases lying between them. Germline-derived CDR1 and CDR2 are MNHEY and SVGAGI. This clone was seen a handful of times. Antigen unknown. Findings and caveats of the study: Tissue TCR repertoires likely differ from these blood-only repertoires. Relative to their counterparts shared across all four donors, non-shared clonotypes exhibited diminished generation probabilities.

This receptor was identified in a young man in good health. The rearrangement joins TRBV6-5 to TRBJ2-7, with D hard to call. The sample comprised memory CD4+ T cells sorted from blood. Subset reported: CD45RA-negative fraction. CDR3: CASSYTYPASYEQYF. The CDR3, as DNA: TGTGCCAGCAGTTACACCTACCCGGCCTCCTACGAGCAGTACTTC.